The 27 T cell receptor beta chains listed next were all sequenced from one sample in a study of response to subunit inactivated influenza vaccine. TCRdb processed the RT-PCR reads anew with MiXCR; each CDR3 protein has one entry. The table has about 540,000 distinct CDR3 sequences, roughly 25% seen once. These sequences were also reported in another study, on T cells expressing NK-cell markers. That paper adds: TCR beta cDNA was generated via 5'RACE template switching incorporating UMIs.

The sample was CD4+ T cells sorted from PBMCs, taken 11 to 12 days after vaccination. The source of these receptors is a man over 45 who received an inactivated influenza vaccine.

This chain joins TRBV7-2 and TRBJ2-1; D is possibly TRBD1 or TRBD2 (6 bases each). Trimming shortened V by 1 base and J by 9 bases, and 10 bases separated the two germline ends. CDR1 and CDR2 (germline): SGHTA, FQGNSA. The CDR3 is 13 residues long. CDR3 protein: CASSLVGGGEQFF. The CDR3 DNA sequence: TGTGCCAGCAGCTTAGTAGGGGGAGGTGAGCAGTTCTTC.

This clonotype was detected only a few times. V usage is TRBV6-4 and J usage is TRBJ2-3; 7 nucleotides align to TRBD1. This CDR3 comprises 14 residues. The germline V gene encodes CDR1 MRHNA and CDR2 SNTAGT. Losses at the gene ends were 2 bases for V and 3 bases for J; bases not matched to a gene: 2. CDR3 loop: CASSDRGQTDTQYF. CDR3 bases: TGTGCCAGCAGTGACAGGGGGCAGACAGATACGCAGTATTTT.

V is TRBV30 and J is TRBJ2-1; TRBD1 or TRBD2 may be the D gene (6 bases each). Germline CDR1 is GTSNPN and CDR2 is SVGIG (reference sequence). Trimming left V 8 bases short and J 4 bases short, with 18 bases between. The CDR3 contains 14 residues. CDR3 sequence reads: CAANSGASYNEQFF. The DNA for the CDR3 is TGTGCCGCAAACTCGGGGGCATCTTACAATGAGCAGTTCTTC.

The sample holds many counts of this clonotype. CDR3 DNA sequence: TGTGCCAGCAGCGTAGCTCCAGGGGGCTTCGACGAGCAGTACTTC. Translated, it gives CASSVAPGGFDEQYF. This sequence joins TRBV9 and TRBJ2-7; TRBD1 aligns across 8 bases. This CDR3 contains 15 residues. The germline V gene encodes CDR1 SGDLS and CDR2 YYNGEE. The J segment lost 5 bases and the V segment lost 0 bases, leaving 7 bases of the junction unmatched.

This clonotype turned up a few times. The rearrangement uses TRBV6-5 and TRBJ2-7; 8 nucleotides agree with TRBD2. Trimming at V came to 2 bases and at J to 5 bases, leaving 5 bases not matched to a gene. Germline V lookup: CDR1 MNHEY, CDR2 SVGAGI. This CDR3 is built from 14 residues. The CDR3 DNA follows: TGTGCCAGCAGTTACCGGGGGGGGAGGGACGAGCAGTACTTC. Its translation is CASSYRGGRDEQYF.

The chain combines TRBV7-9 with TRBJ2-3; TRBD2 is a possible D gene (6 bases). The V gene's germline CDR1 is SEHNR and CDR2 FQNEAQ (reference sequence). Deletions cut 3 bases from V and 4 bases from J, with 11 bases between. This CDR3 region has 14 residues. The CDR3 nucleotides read TGTGCCAGCAGCTTGGGCGGGGCCCCAGATACGCAGTATTTT. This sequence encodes CASSLGGAPDTQYF.

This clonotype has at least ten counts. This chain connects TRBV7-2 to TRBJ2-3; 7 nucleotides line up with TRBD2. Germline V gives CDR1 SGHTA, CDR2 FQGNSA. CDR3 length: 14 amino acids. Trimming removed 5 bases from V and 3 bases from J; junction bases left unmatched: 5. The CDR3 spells CASSPGLSTDTQYF. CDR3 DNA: TGTGCCAGCAGCCCGGGACTAAGTACAGATACGCAGTATTTT.

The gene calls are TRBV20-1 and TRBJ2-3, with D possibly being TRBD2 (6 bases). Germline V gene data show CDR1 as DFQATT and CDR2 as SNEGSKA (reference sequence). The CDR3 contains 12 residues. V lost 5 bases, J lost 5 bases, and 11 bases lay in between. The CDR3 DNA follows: TGCAGTGCTGGGCGGGACTTAGATACGCAGTATTTT. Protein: CSAGRDLDTQYF.

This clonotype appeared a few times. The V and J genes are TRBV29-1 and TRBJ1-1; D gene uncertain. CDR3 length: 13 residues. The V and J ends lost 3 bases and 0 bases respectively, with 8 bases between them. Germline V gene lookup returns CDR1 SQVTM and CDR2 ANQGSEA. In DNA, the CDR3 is TGCAGCGTTGATACAGTTCTGAACACTGAAGCTTTCTTT. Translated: CSVDTVLNTEAFF.

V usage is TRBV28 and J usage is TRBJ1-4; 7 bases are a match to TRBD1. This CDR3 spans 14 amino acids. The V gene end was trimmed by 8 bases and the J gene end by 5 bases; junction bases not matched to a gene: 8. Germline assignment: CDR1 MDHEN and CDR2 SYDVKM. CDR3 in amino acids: CASQTGAANEKLFF. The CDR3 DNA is TGTGCCAGCCAAACAGGGGCCGCCAATGAAAAACTGTTTTTT.

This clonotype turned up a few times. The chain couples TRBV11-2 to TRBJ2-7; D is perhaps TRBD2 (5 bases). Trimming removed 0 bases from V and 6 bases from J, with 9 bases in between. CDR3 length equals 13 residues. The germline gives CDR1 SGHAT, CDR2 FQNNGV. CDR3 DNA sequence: TGTGCCAGCAGCTTAGATAGGACTGTCGAGCAGTACTTC. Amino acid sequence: CASSLDRTVEQYF.

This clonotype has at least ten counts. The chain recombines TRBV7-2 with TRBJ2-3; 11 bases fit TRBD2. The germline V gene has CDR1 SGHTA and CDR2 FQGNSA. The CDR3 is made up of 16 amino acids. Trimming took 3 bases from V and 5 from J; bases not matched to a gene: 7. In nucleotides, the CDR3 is TGTGCCAGCAGCTTTACTAGCGGGAGTACGGGAGATACGCAGTATTTT. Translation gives CASSFTSGSTGDTQYF. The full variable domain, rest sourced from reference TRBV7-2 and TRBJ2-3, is GAGVSQSPSNKVTEKGKDVELRCDPISGHTALYWYRQSLGQGLEFLIYFQGNSAPDKSGLPSDRFSAERTGGSVSTLTIQRTQQEDSAVYLCASSFTSGSTGDTQYFGPGTRLTVL.

The DNA for the CDR3 is TGTGCCAGCAGTCGAGGAATGGGAAAGACCCAGTACTTC. It specifies CASSRGMGKTQYF. The V and J genes are TRBV12-3 or TRBV12-4 and TRBJ2-5; D is undetermined. The CDR3 runs 13 residues. The V gene lost 5 bases and the J gene lost 6 bases, with 13 bases spanning the gap.

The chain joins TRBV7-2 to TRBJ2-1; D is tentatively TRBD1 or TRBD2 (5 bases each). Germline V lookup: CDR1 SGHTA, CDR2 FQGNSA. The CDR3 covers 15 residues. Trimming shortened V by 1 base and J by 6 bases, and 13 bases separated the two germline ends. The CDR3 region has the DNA TGTGCCAGCAGCTTAGTGGGGGAGTTGTCCAATGAGCAGTTCTTC. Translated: CASSLVGELSNEQFF.

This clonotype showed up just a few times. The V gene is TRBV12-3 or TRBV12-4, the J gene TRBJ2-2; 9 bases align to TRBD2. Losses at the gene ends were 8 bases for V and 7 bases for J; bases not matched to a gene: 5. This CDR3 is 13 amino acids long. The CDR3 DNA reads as TGTGCCAGCGAGCGGGGGGATATCGGGGAGCTGTTTTTT. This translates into CASERGDIGELFF.

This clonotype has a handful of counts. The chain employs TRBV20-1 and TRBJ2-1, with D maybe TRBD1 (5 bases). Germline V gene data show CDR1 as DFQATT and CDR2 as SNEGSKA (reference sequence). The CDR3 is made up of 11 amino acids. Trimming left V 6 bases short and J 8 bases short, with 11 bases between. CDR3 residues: CSARRGDEQFF. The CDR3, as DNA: TGCAGTGCGCGTAGGGGCGATGAGCAGTTCTTC.

The CDR3 coding sequence is TGTGCCAGCAGCTTGGCCGGGGGGGCCAATCAGCCCCAGCATTTT. It translates to CASSLAGGANQPQHF. V is TRBV5-6 and J is TRBJ1-5; weak D call: TRBD1 (6 bases). Germline V CDR1 and CDR2: SGHDT, YYEEEE. The germline V and J ends were trimmed by 0 bases and 3 bases, with 10 bases remaining between them. This CDR3 spans 15 amino acids.

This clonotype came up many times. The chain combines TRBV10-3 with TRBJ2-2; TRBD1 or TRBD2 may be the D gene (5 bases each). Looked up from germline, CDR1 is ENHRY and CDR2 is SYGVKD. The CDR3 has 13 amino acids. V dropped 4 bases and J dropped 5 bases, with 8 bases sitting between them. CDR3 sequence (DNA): TGTGCCATCAGTGGGGGACCAACCGGGGAGCTGTTTTTT. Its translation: CAISGGPTGELFF.

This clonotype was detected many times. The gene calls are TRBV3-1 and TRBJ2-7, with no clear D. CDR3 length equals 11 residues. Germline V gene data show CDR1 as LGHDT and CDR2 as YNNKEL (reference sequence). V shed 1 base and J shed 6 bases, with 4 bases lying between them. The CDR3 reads CASSQGPEQYF. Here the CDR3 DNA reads TGTGCCAGCAGCCAAGGTCCCGAGCAGTACTTC.

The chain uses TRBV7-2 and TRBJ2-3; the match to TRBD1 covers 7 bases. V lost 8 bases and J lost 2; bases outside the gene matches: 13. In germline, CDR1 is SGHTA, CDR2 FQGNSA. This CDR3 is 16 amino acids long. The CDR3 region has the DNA TGTGCCAGCCCTAGTCTTCAAAGGGGGCACACAGATACGCAGTATTTT. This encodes CASPSLQRGHTDTQYF.

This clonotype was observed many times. CDR3 residues: CASSLLGRGQLSDYGYTF. DNA for the CDR3: TGTGCCAGCAGTTTATTGGGCAGGGGGCAGCTTAGTGACTATGGCTACACCTTC. V gene TRBV28 combines with J gene TRBJ1-2; TRBD1 aligns across 8 bases. The length of the CDR3 is 18 residues. Germline V gives CDR1 MDHEN, CDR2 SYDVKM. V gave up 1 base and J gave up 3 bases; unmatched junction bases: 13.

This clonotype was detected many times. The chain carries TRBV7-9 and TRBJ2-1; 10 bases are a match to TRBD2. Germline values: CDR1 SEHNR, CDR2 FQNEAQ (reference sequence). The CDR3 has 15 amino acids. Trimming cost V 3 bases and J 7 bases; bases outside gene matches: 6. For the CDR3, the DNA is TGTGCCAGCAGCTTTCTAGCGGGAGTCGGGAATGAGCAGTTCTTC. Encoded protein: CASSFLAGVGNEQFF.

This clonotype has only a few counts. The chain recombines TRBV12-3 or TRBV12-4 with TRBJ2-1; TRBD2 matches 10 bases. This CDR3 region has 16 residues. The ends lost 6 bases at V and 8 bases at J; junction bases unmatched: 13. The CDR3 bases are TGTGCCAGCAGATCCATAGCGGGGGGTCCATCGGATGAGCAGTTCTTC. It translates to CASRSIAGGPSDEQFF.

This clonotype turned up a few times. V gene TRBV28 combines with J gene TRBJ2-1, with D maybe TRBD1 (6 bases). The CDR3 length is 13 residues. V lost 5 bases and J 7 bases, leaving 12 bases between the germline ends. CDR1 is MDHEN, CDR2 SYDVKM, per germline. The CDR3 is CASSRDTGNEQFF. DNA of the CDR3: TGTGCCAGCAGTCGGGACACGGGGAATGAGCAGTTCTTC. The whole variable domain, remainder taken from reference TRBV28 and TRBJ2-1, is DVKVTQSSRYLVKRTGEKVFLECVQDMDHENMFWYRQDPGLGLRLIYFSYDVKMKEKGDIPEGYSVSREKKERFSLILESASTNQTSMYLCASSRDTGNEQFFGPGTRLTVL.

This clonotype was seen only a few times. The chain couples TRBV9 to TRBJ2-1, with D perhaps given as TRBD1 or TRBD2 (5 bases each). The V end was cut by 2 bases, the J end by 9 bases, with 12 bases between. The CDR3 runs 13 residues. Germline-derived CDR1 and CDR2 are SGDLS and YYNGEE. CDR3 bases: TGTGCCAGCAGCGTCGCAGTTGGGGGTGAGCAGTTCTTC. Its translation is CASSVAVGGEQFF. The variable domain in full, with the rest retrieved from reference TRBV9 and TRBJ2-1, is DSGVTQTPKHLITATGQRVTLRCSPRSGDLSVYWYQQSLDQGLQFLIQYYNGEERAKGNILERFSAQQFPDLHSELNLSSLELGDSALYFCASSVAVGGEQFFGPGTRLTVL.

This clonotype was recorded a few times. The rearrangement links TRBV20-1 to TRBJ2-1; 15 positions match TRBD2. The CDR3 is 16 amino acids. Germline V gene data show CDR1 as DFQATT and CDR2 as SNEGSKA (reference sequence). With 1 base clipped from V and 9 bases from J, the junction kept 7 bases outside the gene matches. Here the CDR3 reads CSARALGLAGGSEQFF. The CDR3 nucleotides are TGCAGTGCTAGAGCCCTGGGACTAGCGGGAGGTAGTGAGCAGTTCTTC.

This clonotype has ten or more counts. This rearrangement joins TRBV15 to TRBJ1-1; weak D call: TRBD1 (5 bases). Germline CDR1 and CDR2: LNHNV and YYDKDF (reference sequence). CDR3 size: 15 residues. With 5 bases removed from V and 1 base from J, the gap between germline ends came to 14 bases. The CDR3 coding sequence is TGTGCCACCAGCCCTCGGGCCAGGGCGAACACTGAAGCTTTCTTT. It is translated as CATSPRARANTEAFF.